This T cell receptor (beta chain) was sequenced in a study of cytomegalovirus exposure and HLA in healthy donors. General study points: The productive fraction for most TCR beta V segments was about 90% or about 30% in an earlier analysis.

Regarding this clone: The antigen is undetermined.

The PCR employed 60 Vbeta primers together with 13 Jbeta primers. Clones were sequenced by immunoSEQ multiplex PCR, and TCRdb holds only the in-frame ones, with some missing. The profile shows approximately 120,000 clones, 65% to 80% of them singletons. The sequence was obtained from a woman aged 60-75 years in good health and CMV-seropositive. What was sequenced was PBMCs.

The CDR3 loop is CASNSPGVPEAFF. In DNA form, the CDR3 reads TGTGCCAGCAACTCCCCGGGGGTACCTGAAGCTTTCTTT. The chain employs TRBV7-2 and TRBJ1-1, with D perhaps matching TRBD1 (5 bases). This CDR3 has 13 residues. Trimming took 7 bases from V and 6 from J, leaving 15 bases between them. Germline lookup yields CDR1 SGHTA and CDR2 FQGNSA.